One sample yielded the 12 T cell receptor beta chains listed below, sequenced in a study of identical twins. TCRdb reprocessed the 5' RACE reads with MiXCR, giving one entry per CDR3 protein. The sample holds 500,000 to 650,000 distinct CDR3 sequences, about 7.6% seen once. The same specimen was also included in a second study, on yellow fever vaccine responses in identical twins.

The sample comprised PBMCs. These receptors were obtained from a woman under 30 in good health.

Many counts were recorded for this clonotype. The J gene is TRBJ2-1, the V gene TRBV5-1; 9 nucleotides line up with TRBD1. Looked up from germline, CDR1 is SGHRS and CDR2 is YFSETQ. This CDR3 is built from 15 residues. Trimming removed 2 bases from V and 7 bases from J; junction bases left unmatched: 7. In DNA, the CDR3 is TGCGCCAGCAGCTTAACCGGGACAGGGTTAAATGAGCAGTTCTTC. It yields the protein CASSLTGTGLNEQFF.

The rearrangement joins TRBV4-1 to TRBJ2-7; D might be TRBD2 (6 bases). The CDR3 covers 15 residues. From germline, CDR1 is MGHRA and CDR2 YSYEKL. With 1 base removed from V and 2 bases from J, the gap between germline ends came to 12 bases. CDR3 protein: CASSQGVRDAYEQYF. In DNA form, the CDR3 reads TGCGCCAGCAGCCAAGGCGTGCGGGACGCCTACGAGCAGTACTTC.

CDR3 amino acids: CSAGDRENIQYF. CDR3 DNA sequence: TGCAGTGCTGGGGACAGGGAAAACATTCAGTACTTC. This chain connects TRBV20-1 to TRBJ2-4, with 9 nucleotides matching TRBD1. The CDR3 runs to 12 residues. Germline CDR1 DFQATT, CDR2 SNEGSKA (reference sequence). Trimming removed 5 bases from V and 5 bases from J; junction bases left unmatched: 1.

This clonotype has a count of ten or more. V gene TRBV7-2 combines with J gene TRBJ2-1; TRBD2 matches 8 bases. Germline CDR1 SGHTA, CDR2 FQGNSA. V shed 5 bases, J shed 2 bases, and the junction held 8 bases outside the gene matches. The length of the CDR3 is 16 residues. For the CDR3, the DNA is TGTGCCAGCAGCGTGAGCGGGAGCTTGGCCTACAATGAGCAGTTCTTC. It codes for CASSVSGSLAYNEQFF.

This clonotype has at least ten counts. The chain carries TRBV4-1 and TRBJ2-2, with TRBD2 as a possible D gene (6 bases). V was pared by 4 bases and J by 1 base, with 16 bases between. The CDR3 has 17 amino acids. Germline V gene data show CDR1 as MGHRA and CDR2 as YSYEKL. The DNA of the CDR3 is TGCGCCAGCAGCCCTAGCCTAGCGTACCTGAACACCGGGGAGCTGTTTTTT. This gives the protein CASSPSLAYLNTGELFF.

The chain uses TRBV18 and TRBJ2-2; 8 bases map to TRBD1. The CDR3 loop spans 17 amino acids. The V gene's germline CDR1 is KGHSH and CDR2 LQKENI. The V and J ends lost 2 bases and 2 bases, in that order; junction bases with no gene match: 7. The CDR3 coding sequence is TGTGCCAGCTCACCATTTGGGACAGGAGTAAACACCGGGGAGCTGTTTTTT. Translation: CASSPFGTGVNTGELFF.

Of note for this clonotype: A clone one base away is much larger, so this may be a read error. Without the conserved terminal phenylalanine or tryptophan, this CDR3 likely stems from a read error. CDR3 sequence reads: CASFNVGDTYEQYL. The CDR3 DNA sequence: TGTGCCAGCTTTAATGTTGGAGATACATACGAGCAGTACTTA. The V and J genes are TRBV7-9 and TRBJ2-7, with unresolved D. Germline V CDR1 and CDR2: SEHNR, FQNEAQ (reference sequence). The CDR3 runs 14 residues. V lost 8 bases, J lost 4 bases, and 18 bases lay in between.

V is TRBV12-3 or TRBV12-4 and J is TRBJ2-2; 9 positions agree with TRBD2. V shed 1 base and J 6 bases; nucleotides not matched to a gene: 9. The length of the CDR3 is 17 residues. CDR3 residues: CASSLVRLAGIAGELFF. The CDR3, as DNA: TGTGCCAGCAGTTTAGTGAGGCTAGCGGGAATTGCCGGGGAGCTGTTTTTT.

This clonotype was detected ten times or more. Written as DNA, the CDR3 is TGTGCCAGCAGCTTATATTCGGGGAGCAATCAGCCCCAGCATTTT. Its translation: CASSLYSGSNQPQHF. The chain carries TRBV5-6 and TRBJ1-5; no firm D call. Germline CDR1 and CDR2: SGHDT and YYEEEE. V was trimmed by 2 bases and J by 1 base, leaving 10 bases between them. CDR3 size: 15 residues.

This clonotype was observed a handful of times. CDR3 nucleotides: TGTGCCAGCAGTTCCTTGCGGGGGTCTGGGTCAGATACGCAGTATTTT. Its translation: CASSSLRGSGSDTQYF. The chain couples TRBV2 to TRBJ2-3; 7 bases fit TRBD2. The CDR3 sequence is 16 residues long. The J segment lost 4 bases and the V segment lost 5 bases, leaving 12 bases of the junction unmatched. From germline, CDR1 is SNHLY and CDR2 FYNNEI.

A word on this clonotype: At one end the junction does not follow the germline gene, possibly because of a read error. The chain carries TRBV12-3 or TRBV12-4 and TRBJ2-1; 8 bases fit TRBD1. The length of the CDR3 is 11 residues. CDR3 nucleotides: TGTGCCAGCAGTCAGACAGGGGCCGGACACTTC. Protein sequence: CASSQTGAGHF.

This clonotype was counted only a few times. This chain joins TRBV28 and TRBJ2-5; TRBD2 matches at 14 bases. The V gene end was trimmed by 6 bases and the J gene end by 4 bases; junction bases not matched to a gene: 10. CDR3 size: 17 residues. Germline assignment: CDR1 MDHEN and CDR2 SYDVKM. The CDR3: CASSPGLAGVRGETQYF. CDR3 bases: TGTGCCAGCAGCCCGGGACTAGCGGGAGTAAGGGGAGAGACCCAGTACTTC.